The TCR beta chain under discussion was sequenced for a study of breast tumors, draining lymph nodes, adjacent tissues. Study-wide results and limits: The lymph node origin of tumor T cells was framed as consistent with a hypothesis, not demonstrated. Most tumor T cells seemingly derive from lymph node, then expand in tumor. Compared with lymph nodes, tumors were less diverse; compared with nontumor tissue, more.

TCRdb recomputed calls from the multiplex PCR reads with MiXCR, one row per CDR3 protein. This sample yields around 130,000 distinct CDR3 sequences, of which 21% are seen a single time; 2.2% belongs to the top ten. Samples came from axillary lymph nodes draining the breast cancer. The CDR3 consists of 16 residues. V was pared by 6 bases and J by 4 bases, with 12 bases of the junction left unmatched. Germline CDR1 is DFQATT and CDR2 is SNEGSKA (reference sequence). This clonotype was observed many times. The antigen is unknown. This sequence joins TRBV20-1 and TRBJ2-1; 10 nucleotides line up with TRBD2. Sequences were obtained from axillary lymph node tissue. The source of this sequence is a female donor with breast cancer. Some clones in this sample may be carry-over from other donors' samples. For the CDR3, the DNA is TGCAGTGCCGCTATCCCGGGACTAGCGCCTTACAATGAGCAGTTCTTC. This encodes CSAAIPGLAPYNEQFF.